These 26 T cell receptor beta chains share one sample of origin, sequenced in a study of identical twins. TCRdb re-analysed the 5' RACE reads in MiXCR, keeping a single row per CDR3 protein. In the table there are roughly 630,000 distinct CDR3 sequences, just over 7% of which are singletons. These data were also reused for a study on yellow fever vaccine responses in identical twins.

Sequenced input: PBMCs. All receptors come from a woman younger than 35 in good health.

The CDR3 protein is CASSLSYPSSYEQYF. The CDR3 DNA is TGTGCCAGCAGCTTAAGTTATCCTAGCTCCTACGAGCAGTACTTC. V gene TRBV11-3 combines with J gene TRBJ2-7; no firm D call. Looked up from germline, CDR1 is SGHNT and CDR2 is YENEEA. The CDR3 has 15 amino acids. Trimming removed 2 bases from V and 0 bases from J, with 11 bases in between. Filled out from reference TRBV11-3 and TRBJ2-7, the complete variable domain reads EAGVVQSPRYKIIEKKQPVAFWCNPISGHNTLYWYLQNLGQGPELLIRYENEEAVDDSQLPKDRFSAERLKGVDSTLKIQPAELGDSAVYLCASSLSYPSSYEQYFGPGTRLTVT.

This clonotype occurred many times. The chain uses TRBV2 and TRBJ2-2, with D maybe TRBD1 (5 bases). The germline V gene encodes CDR1 SNHLY and CDR2 FYNNEI. The ends were cut back, 8 bases at V and 5 bases at J, with 12 bases in the middle. The CDR3 contains 13 residues. The CDR3 sequence is CASLMGQTGELFF. CDR3 bases: TGTGCCAGCCTGATGGGGCAGACCGGGGAGCTGTTTTTT.

The chain uses TRBV5-6 and TRBJ2-1; 9 bases line up with TRBD2. CDR1 and CDR2 (germline): SGHDT, YYEEEE. The CDR3 loop spans 15 amino acids. The J segment lost 7 bases and the V segment lost 2 bases, leaving 7 bases of the junction unmatched. The CDR3 DNA reads TGTGCCAGCAGCTTCCTAGCGGGGAAGTCTAATGAGCAGTTCTTC. It translates to CASSFLAGKSNEQFF.

This chain connects TRBV7-3 to TRBJ2-1; D may be TRBD2 (6 bases). Trimming took off 0 bases at V and 7 bases at J, with 7 bases between the two ends. CDR1 is SGHTA, CDR2 FQGTGA, per germline. CDR3 size: 13 residues. CDR3 nucleotide sequence: TGTGCCAGCAGCTTAACGACTAGTAATGAGCAGTTCTTC. Translated: CASSLTTSNEQFF. The entire variable domain, with the rest obtained from reference TRBV7-3 and TRBJ2-1, is as follows: GAGVSQTPSNKVTEKGKYVELRCDPISGHTALYWYRQSLGQGPEFLIYFQGTGAADDSGLPNDRFFAVRPEGSVSTLKIQRTERGDSAVYLCASSLTTSNEQFFGPGTRLTVL.

This clonotype was seen many times. The J gene is TRBJ1-1, the V gene TRBV5-6; 7 bases are a match to TRBD1. CDR1 and CDR2 (germline): SGHDT, YYEEEE. This CDR3 is 15 amino acids long. The V and J ends lost 2 bases and 1 base, in that order; junction bases with no gene match: 5. The CDR3 sequence is CASSFGQDWNTEAFF. CDR3 bases: TGTGCCAGCAGCTTCGGACAGGACTGGAACACTGAAGCTTTCTTT.

This clonotype was seen a handful of times. The chain uses TRBV6-1 and TRBJ2-7; 7 bases fit TRBD1. Germline V lookup: CDR1 MNHNS, CDR2 SASEGT. This CDR3 has 15 residues. V shed 6 bases, J shed 0 bases, and the junction held 8 bases outside the gene matches. The CDR3 protein is CASRVTGRSSYEQYV. CDR3 nucleotides: TGTGCCAGCAGGGTGACAGGGAGAAGCTCCTACGAGCAGTACGTC.

This clonotype appeared a few times. The chain uses TRBV10-3 and TRBJ2-2; maybe TRBD2 (5 bases). V gave up 9 bases and J gave up 0 bases, with 11 bases separating them. CDR1 ENHRY and CDR2 SYGVKD come from the germline V gene. The CDR3 covers 14 residues. The CDR3 DNA reads TGTGCCATGGCTCCGACTACGAACACCGGGGAGCTGTTTTTT. Protein sequence: CAMAPTTNTGELFF.

The rearrangement joins TRBV10-3 to TRBJ2-2; TRBD2 aligns across 10 bases. In germline, CDR1 is ENHRY, CDR2 SYGVKD. This CDR3 region has 16 residues. V dropped 4 bases and J dropped 6; count of bases not matched to a gene: 8. For the CDR3, the DNA is TGTGCCATCAGTGCCGTCCTAGCGGGAGCACCCGGGGAGCTGTTTTTT. Its protein product is CAISAVLAGAPGELFF.

Ten or more counts support this clonotype. This sequence joins TRBV14 and TRBJ1-2, with D tentatively TRBD1 (5 bases). V lost 1 base to trimming and J lost 8 bases, with 11 bases between them. The CDR3 runs to 13 residues. CDR1 is SGHDN, CDR2 FVKESK, per germline. The CDR3 DNA follows: TGTGCCAGCAGCCAAGCCAAGGGGTTCGGCTACACCTTC. It encodes CASSQAKGFGYTF.

J is TRBJ2-1 and V is TRBV24-1; D perhaps matches TRBD1 (5 bases). This CDR3 spans 11 amino acids. V lost 10 bases, J lost 5 bases, and 8 bases lay in between. Germline CDR1 and CDR2: KGHDR and SFDVKD. The CDR3: CATRQNNEQFF. CDR3 coding DNA: TGTGCCACTAGACAGAACAATGAGCAGTTCTTC.

This sequence joins TRBV3-1 and TRBJ2-2; 9 bases line up with TRBD2. Trimming cost V 2 bases and J 3 bases; bases outside gene matches: 7. CDR1 LGHDT and CDR2 YNNKEL come from the germline V gene (reference sequence). The CDR3 has 17 amino acids. This chain's CDR3 is CASSQLGAGGYTGELFF. The CDR3 coding sequence is TGTGCCAGCAGCCAACTCGGGGCGGGAGGGTACACCGGGGAGCTGTTTTTT.

This clonotype came up many times. The CDR3 nucleotides are TGCGCCAGCAGCTTGACACTGGGAGCGGGAGCTACGCAGTATTTT. It yields the protein CASSLTLGAGATQYF. The chain employs TRBV5-1 and TRBJ2-3, with TRBD2 matching 8 bases. The CDR3 consists of 15 residues. Germline CDR1 SGHRS, CDR2 YFSETQ. J was trimmed by 8 bases and V by 1 base; bases with no gene match: 9.

The sample holds many counts of this clonotype. The chain joins TRBV3-1 to TRBJ2-7; the match to TRBD1 covers 8 bases. This CDR3 has 15 amino acids. After removal of 6 bases from V and 3 bases from J, the junction contained 10 bases not matched to a gene. The germline V gene has CDR1 LGHDT and CDR2 YNNKEL (reference sequence). As DNA, the CDR3 is TGTGCCAGCAGTCGGGACAGGACCCAAGGCTACGAGCAGTACTTC. Protein sequence: CASSRDRTQGYEQYF.

This clonotype came up a few times. This chain links TRBV20-1 with TRBJ1-1; 7 nucleotides match TRBD1. CDR1 is DFQATT, CDR2 SNEGSKA, per germline (reference sequence). The CDR3 has 13 residues. The ends lost 5 bases at V and 1 base at J; junction bases unmatched: 4. The CDR3 sequence: CSAPQGGNTEAFF. The CDR3 bases are TGCAGTGCTCCCCAGGGGGGGAACACTGAAGCTTTCTTT.

This clonotype was seen a handful of times. The V gene is TRBV10-2, the J gene TRBJ2-2, with D possibly called TRBD1 or TRBD2 (6 bases each). The CDR3 consists of 17 residues. V dropped 4 bases and J dropped 4 bases, with 19 bases sitting between them. CDR1 is WSHSY and CDR2 is SAAADI in the germline V gene. The CDR3 loop is CASSGRGTFSVTGELFF. CDR3 in DNA: TGCGCCAGCAGTGGCCGGGGGACATTTTCGGTCACCGGGGAGCTGTTTTTT.

This clonotype was seen more than once but under ten times. V is TRBV3-1 and J is TRBJ2-7; unclear D gene. The germline gives CDR1 LGHDT, CDR2 YNNKEL (reference sequence). The CDR3 runs to 15 residues. V was shortened by 0 bases and J by 3 bases, with 12 bases between the two germline ends. The CDR3 is CASSQDVGYSYEQYF. In DNA, the CDR3 is TGTGCCAGCAGCCAAGATGTGGGTTACAGCTACGAGCAGTACTTC.

This clonotype was found many times. The V and J genes are TRBV27 and TRBJ2-6; perhaps TRBD2 as D (5 bases). CDR1 is MNHEY and CDR2 is SMNVEV in the germline V gene (reference sequence). V gave up 5 bases and J gave up 0 bases, with 20 bases separating them. This CDR3 is 19 amino acids long. The CDR3 coding sequence is TGTGCCAGCAGTCCTAAATCGGGATCCTTACGCTCTGGGGCCAACGTCCTGACTTTC. This gives the protein CASSPKSGSLRSGANVLTF.

This clonotype has just a few counts. This chain connects TRBV24-1 to TRBJ2-5, with 12 bases matching TRBD1. The germline gives CDR1 KGHDR, CDR2 SFDVKD. V shed 2 bases and J 4 bases; nucleotides not matched to a gene: 7. This CDR3 is built from 17 residues. In DNA form, the CDR3 reads TGTGCCACCAGTGATTCCTCCGGGACAGGGGGCGGAGAGACCCAGTACTTC. Its translation: CATSDSSGTGGGETQYF.

The table lists this clonotype with many counts. Sequence at one end of the junction differs from germline and may be a read error. CDR3: CSVEAGGGVNEQFF. The DNA of the CDR3 is TGCAGCGTCGAAGCGGGAGGGGGGGTCAATGAGCAGTTCTTC. The chain employs TRBV29-1 and TRBJ2-1, with 10 positions matching TRBD2. There are 14 residues in the CDR3. The germline V gene has CDR1 SQVTM and CDR2 ANQGSEA.

There are many counts of this clonotype. The J gene is TRBJ2-1, the V gene TRBV7-2; 9 bases fit TRBD2. The CDR3 is 16 amino acids. V dropped 0 bases and J dropped 4; count of bases not matched to a gene: 4. Germline V gene data show CDR1 as SGHTA and CDR2 as FQGNSA. CDR3 nucleotides: TGTGCCAGCAGCTTAGCGGGGACTAGCAGGTACAATGAGCAGTTCTTC. This encodes CASSLAGTSRYNEQFF.

This clonotype was detected a few times. The chain joins TRBV5-1 to TRBJ2-1; 7 nucleotides align to TRBD1. Germline loops: CDR1 SGHRS, CDR2 YFSETQ. This CDR3 spans 14 amino acids. J was trimmed by 7 bases and V by 2 bases; bases with no gene match: 6. In DNA form, the CDR3 reads TGCGCCAGCAGCTTCCGGACAGGTAAAAATGAGCAGTTCTTC. Translation gives CASSFRTGKNEQFF.

The chain is built from TRBV6-5 and TRBJ2-1, with 11 bases aligning to TRBD2. The V and J ends lost 0 bases and 3 bases, in that order; junction bases with no gene match: 7. The CDR3 spans 18 residues. Germline CDR1 reads MNHEY; CDR2 reads SVGAGI. The CDR3 is CASSYSTPGLAGYNEQFF. For the CDR3, the DNA is TGTGCCAGCAGTTACTCGACACCCGGACTAGCGGGCTACAATGAGCAGTTCTTC.

The chain uses TRBV6-1 and TRBJ2-3; possibly TRBD1 or TRBD2 for D (5 bases each). The germline V gene encodes CDR1 MNHNS and CDR2 SASEGT. V shed 4 bases and J shed 0 bases, with 17 bases lying between them. The CDR3 consists of 17 residues. CDR3 amino acids: CASSGSRGPTSTDTQYF. The CDR3 DNA reads as TGTGCCAGCAGTGGCAGCCGGGGACCTACTAGCACAGATACGCAGTATTTT.

This chain joins TRBV5-1 and TRBJ2-1; D remains unclear. The CDR3 loop spans 13 amino acids. The V gene lost 0 bases and the J gene lost 8 bases, with 9 bases spanning the gap. Germline-derived CDR1 and CDR2 are SGHRS and YFSETQ. CDR3 in amino acids: CASSLDGVDEQFF. CDR3 nucleotides: TGCGCCAGCAGCTTGGATGGGGTGGATGAGCAGTTCTTC.

Ten or more counts support this clonotype. The CDR3 loop reads CASSLQRTNTEAFF. CDR3 in DNA: TGTGCCAGCAGCTTGCAGAGAACGAACACTGAAGCTTTCTTT. V is TRBV5-5 and J is TRBJ1-1, with D uncertain. The CDR3 sequence is 14 residues long. Trimming removed 1 base at V and 1 base at J, with 8 bases between. From germline, CDR1 is SGHKS and CDR2 YYEKEE (reference sequence).

This sequence joins TRBV29-1 and TRBJ1-1; possible D gene TRBD1, 6 bases. Germline V gives CDR1 SQVTM, CDR2 ANQGSEA. The CDR3 contains 14 residues. Between the trimmed V and J ends, which lost 3 bases and 5 bases, there was a span of 16 bases. CDR3 residues: CSVDGDRSVTEAFF. The CDR3, as DNA: TGCAGCGTTGATGGCGACAGGTCTGTAACTGAAGCTTTCTTT. The variable domain in full, with the rest retrieved from reference TRBV29-1 and TRBJ1-1, is SAVISQKPSRDICQRGTSLTIQCQVDSQVTMMFWYRQQPGQSLTLIATANQGSEATYESGFVIDKFPISRPNLTFSTLTVSNMSPEDSSIYLCSVDGDRSVTEAFFGQGTRLTVV.